This T cell receptor beta chain was identified in a study of response to subunit inactivated influenza vaccine. TCRdb redid the calling of the RT-PCR reads with MiXCR, one entry per CDR3 protein. The sample consists of about half a million distinct CDR3 sequences, around 25% of them appearing once. Looked up from germline, CDR1 is SGHRS and CDR2 is YFSETQ. J gave up 4 bases and V 1 base, and 6 bases lay outside the gene matches. The CDR3 consists of 15 residues. This sequence originates from a man over 45 who received an inactivated influenza vaccine. The sample here was CD4+ T cells sorted from PBMCs, taken around 5 days after vaccination. V usage is TRBV5-1 and J usage is TRBJ2-5; 8 bases are a match to TRBD2. The CDR3 protein is CASSLNGGARETQYF. The DNA of the CDR3 is TGCGCCAGCAGCTTGAACGGGGGGGCCCGAGAGACCCAGTACTTC.